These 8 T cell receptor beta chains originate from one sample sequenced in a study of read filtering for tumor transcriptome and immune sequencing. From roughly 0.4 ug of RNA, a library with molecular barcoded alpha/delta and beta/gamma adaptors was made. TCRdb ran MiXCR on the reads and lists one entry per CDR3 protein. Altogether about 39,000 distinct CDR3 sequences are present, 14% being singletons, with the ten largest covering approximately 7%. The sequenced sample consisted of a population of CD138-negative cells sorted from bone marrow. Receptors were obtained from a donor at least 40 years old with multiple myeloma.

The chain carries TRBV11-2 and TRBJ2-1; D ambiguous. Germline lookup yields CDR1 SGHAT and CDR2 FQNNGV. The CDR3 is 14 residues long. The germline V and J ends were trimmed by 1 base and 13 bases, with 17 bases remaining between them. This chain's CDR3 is CASSLGTPRTNQFF. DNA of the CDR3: TGTGCCAGCAGCTTAGGGACGCCTAGAACCAATCAGTTCTTC.

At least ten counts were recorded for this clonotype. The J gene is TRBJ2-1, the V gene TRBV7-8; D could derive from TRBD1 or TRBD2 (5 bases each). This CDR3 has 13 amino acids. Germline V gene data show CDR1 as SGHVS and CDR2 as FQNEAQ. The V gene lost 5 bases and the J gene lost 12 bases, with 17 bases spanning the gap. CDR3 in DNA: TGTGCCAGCAGCCTAACGGACTCTGGGGGGCAGTTCTTC. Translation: CASSLTDSGGQFF.

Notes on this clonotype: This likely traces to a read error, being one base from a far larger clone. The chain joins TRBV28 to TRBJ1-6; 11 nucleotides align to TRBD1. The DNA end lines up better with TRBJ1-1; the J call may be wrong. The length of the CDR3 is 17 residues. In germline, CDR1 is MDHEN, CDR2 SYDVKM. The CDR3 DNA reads TGTGCCAGCAGTTTGGATACAGGGGGACAGGGGGTTTCGGGAGCTTTCTTT. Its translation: CASSLDTGGQGVSGAFF.

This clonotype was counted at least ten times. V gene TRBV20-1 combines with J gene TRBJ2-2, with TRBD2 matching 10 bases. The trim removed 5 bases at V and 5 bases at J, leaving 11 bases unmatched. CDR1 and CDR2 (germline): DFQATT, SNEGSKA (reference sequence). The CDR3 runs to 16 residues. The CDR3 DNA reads TGCAGTGCTTTTTCCAGCGGGGGGGAAGAAACCGGGGAGCTGTTTTTT. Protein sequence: CSAFSSGGEETGELFF.

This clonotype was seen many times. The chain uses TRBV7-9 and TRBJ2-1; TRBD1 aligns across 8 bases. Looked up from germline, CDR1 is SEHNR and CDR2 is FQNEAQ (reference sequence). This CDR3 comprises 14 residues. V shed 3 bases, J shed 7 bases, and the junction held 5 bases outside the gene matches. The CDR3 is CASSLGTGINEQFF. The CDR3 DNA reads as TGTGCCAGCAGCTTGGGGACAGGTATTAATGAGCAGTTCTTC.

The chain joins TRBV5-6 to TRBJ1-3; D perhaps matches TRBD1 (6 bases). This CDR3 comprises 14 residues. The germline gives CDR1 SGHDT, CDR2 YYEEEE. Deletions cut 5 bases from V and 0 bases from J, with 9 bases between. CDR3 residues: CASRKQGSGNTIYF. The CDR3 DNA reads TGTGCCAGCAGAAAACAGGGCTCTGGAAACACCATATATTTT. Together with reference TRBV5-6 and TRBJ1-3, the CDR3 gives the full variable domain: DAGVTQSPTHLIKTRGQQVTLRCSPKSGHDTVSWYQQALGQGPQFIFQYYEEEERQRGNFPDRFSGHQFPNYSSELNVNALLLGDSALYLCASRKQGSGNTIYFGEGSWLTVV.

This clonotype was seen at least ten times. DNA for the CDR3: TGCAGTGCTCGAGGGACAGGGGGCGAGCAGTACTTC. This sequence encodes CSARGTGGEQYF. V usage is TRBV20-1 and J usage is TRBJ2-7, with TRBD1 matching over 11 bases. Unmatched junction bases numbered 3, after V lost 5 bases and J lost 6 bases. Germline-derived CDR1 and CDR2 are DFQATT and SNEGSKA (reference sequence). The CDR3 covers 12 residues.

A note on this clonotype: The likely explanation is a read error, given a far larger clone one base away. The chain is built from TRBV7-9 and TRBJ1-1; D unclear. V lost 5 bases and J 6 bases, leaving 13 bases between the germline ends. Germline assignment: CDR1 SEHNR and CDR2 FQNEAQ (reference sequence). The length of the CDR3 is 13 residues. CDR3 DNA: TGTGCCAGCAGCCCTTTTCTTCTCGCTGAAGCTTTCTTT. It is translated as CASSPFLLAEAFF.